This T cell receptor beta chain appears in the sequencing data of a study of blood T cells in healthy people across ages. Study observations and caveats: A strong correlation was seen between TCR beta diversity and naive T cell percentage. The study found more naive CD4+ cells and higher diversity in long-lived than aged donors.

V was shortened by 1 base and J by 5 bases, with 15 bases between the two germline ends. Germline CDR1 and CDR2: KGHDR and SFDVKD. CDR3 length equals 16 residues. With a J-beta primer mix and a sample-barcoded 5' primer, a second PCR ran about 7 to 12 cycles. The yield of each sample was at least 3 million CDR3-containing paired-end reads. TCRdb analysed the 5' RACE reads with MiXCR anew, one entry per CDR3 protein. The table lists approximately 850,000 distinct CDR3 sequences, around two fifths of them singletons. The count of this clonotype is one. Its antigen is unknown. J is TRBJ2-3 and V is TRBV24-1; either TRBD1 or TRBD2 may fit D (6 bases each). The source is a man in his 60s in good health. Sequenced: blood. In DNA form, the CDR3 reads TGTGCCACCAGTGATTTTAAGGGGGGCGCCTTAGATACGCAGTATTTT. It yields the protein CATSDFKGGALDTQYF.